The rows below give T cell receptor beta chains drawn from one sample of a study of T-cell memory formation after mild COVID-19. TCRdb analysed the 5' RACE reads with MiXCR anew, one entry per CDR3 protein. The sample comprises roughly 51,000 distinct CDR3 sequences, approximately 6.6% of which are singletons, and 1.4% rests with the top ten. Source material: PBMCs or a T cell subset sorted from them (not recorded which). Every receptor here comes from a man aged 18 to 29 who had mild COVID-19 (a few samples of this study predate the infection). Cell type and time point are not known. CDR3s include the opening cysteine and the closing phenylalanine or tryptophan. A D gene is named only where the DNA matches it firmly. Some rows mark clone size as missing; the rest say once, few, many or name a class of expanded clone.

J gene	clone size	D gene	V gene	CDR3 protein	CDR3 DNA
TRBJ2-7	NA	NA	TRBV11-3	CASSLARHYEQYF	TGTGCCAGCAGCCTCGCCCGGCACTACGAGCAGTACTTC
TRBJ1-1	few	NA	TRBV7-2	CASTFWHLNTEAFF	TGTGCCAGCACCTTTTGGCACCTGAACACTGAAGCTTTCTTT
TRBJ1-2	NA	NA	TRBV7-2	CASSFTGVEGYTF	TGTGCCAGCAGTTTTACTGGTGTGGAAGGCTACACCTTC
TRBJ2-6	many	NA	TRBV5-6	CASSFTQGSGANVLTF	TGTGCCAGCAGCTTCACGCAGGGGTCGGGGGCCAACGTCCTGACTTTC
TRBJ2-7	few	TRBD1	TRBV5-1	CASGPQGREQYF	TGCGCCAGCGGACCACAGGGGCGGGAGCAGTACTTC
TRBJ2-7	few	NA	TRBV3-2	CASSHLRGTVPYEQYF	TGTGCCAGCAGCCACCTAAGGGGGACCGTCCCCTACGAGCAGTACTTC
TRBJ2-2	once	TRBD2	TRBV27	CASSFGRGATGELFF	TGTGCCAGCAGTTTTGGGCGGGGGGCCACCGGGGAGCTGTTTTTT
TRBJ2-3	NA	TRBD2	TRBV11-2	CASSVGLAGRDTQYF	TGTGCCAGCAGCGTGGGACTAGCGGGGAGAGATACGCAGTATTTT
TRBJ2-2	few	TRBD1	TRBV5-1	CASSLVDRANTGELFF	TGCGCCAGCAGCTTGGTGGACAGGGCGAACACCGGGGAGCTGTTTTTT
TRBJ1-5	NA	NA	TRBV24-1	CATSAGDWSNQPQHF	TGTGCCACCAGTGCAGGGGACTGGAGCAATCAGCCCCAGCATTTT
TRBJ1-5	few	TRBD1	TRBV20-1	CSAPDRGDQPQHF	TGCAGTGCCCCGGACAGGGGCGATCAGCCCCAGCATTTT
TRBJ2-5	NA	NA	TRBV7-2	CASSLRGVGQETQYF	TGTGCCAGCAGCTTGAGGGGGGTGGGCCAAGAGACCCAGTACTTC
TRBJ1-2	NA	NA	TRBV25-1	CASSDTEGRGYGYTF	TGTGCCAGCAGTGACACTGAGGGGAGAGGCTATGGCTACACCTTC
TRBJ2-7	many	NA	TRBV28	CASTEDVRSTYEQYF	TGTGCCAGCACCGAAGACGTTCGCTCTACCTACGAGCAGTACTTC
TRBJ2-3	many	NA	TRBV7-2	CASSSWGPTDTQYF	TGTGCCAGCAGCTCGTGGGGGCCCACAGATACGCAGTATTTT
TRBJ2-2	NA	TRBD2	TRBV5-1	CASSFSGGTGELFF	TGCGCCAGCAGCTTCAGCGGGGGCACCGGGGAGCTGTTTTTT
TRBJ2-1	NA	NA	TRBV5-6	CASSSQGRDEQFF	TGTGCCAGCAGCTCCCAGGGTAGAGATGAGCAGTTCTTC
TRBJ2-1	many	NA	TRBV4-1	CASSQEWPSDYNEQFF	TGCGCCAGCAGCCAGGAGTGGCCTAGCGACTACAATGAGCAGTTCTTC
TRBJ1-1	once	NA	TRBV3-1	CASSQRGRTNTEAFF	TGTGCCAGCAGCCAAAGAGGACGGACGAACACTGAAGCTTTCTTT
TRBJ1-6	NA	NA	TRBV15	CATRRRAPGSPLHF	TGTGCCACCAGACGCAGGGCCCCGGGATCACCCCTCCACTTT
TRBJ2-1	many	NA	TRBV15	CAIALDNEQFF	TGTGCCATCGCCCTTGACAATGAGCAGTTCTTC
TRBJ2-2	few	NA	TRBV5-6	CASSPDGVTNTGELFF	TGTGCCAGCAGCCCGGACGGGGTCACAAACACCGGGGAGCTGTTTTTT
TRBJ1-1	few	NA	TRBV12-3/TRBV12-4	CASSGGEGGNTEAFF	TGTGCCAGCAGTGGGGGAGAGGGGGGTAACACTGAAGCTTTCTTT
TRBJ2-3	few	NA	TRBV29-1	CSVFWSTDTQYF	TGCAGCGTTTTTTGGAGCACAGATACGCAGTATTTT
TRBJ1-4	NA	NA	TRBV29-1	CSVSGGALEKLFF	TGCAGCGTGTCGGGGGGGGCTCTTGAAAAACTGTTTTTT
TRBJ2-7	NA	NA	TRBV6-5	CASSSGRTVYEQYF	TGTGCCAGCAGTTCGGGGAGGACAGTCTACGAGCAGTACTTC
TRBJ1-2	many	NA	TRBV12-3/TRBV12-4	CASSLRQWNGYTF	TGTGCCAGCAGTTTACGACAGTGGAATGGCTACACCTTC
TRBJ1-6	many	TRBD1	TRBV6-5	CASRPTGRNSPLHF	TGTGCCAGCAGACCGACAGGGAGGAATTCACCCCTCCACTTT
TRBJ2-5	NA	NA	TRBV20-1	CSARLVGGTQYF	TGCAGTGCTAGACTAGTCGGAGGGACCCAGTACTTC
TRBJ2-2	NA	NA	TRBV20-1	CSATGTGELFF	TGCAGTGCTACTGGCACCGGGGAGCTGTTTTTT
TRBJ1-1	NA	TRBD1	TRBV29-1	CSGQGNTEAFF	TGCAGCGGACAGGGGAACACTGAAGCTTTCTTT
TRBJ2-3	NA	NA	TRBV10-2	CASIGYSTDTQYF	TGCGCCAGCATTGGATATAGCACAGATACGCAGTATTTT
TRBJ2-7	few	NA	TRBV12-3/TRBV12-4	CASSWDIYEQYF	TGTGCCAGCAGTTGGGACATCTACGAGCAGTACTTC
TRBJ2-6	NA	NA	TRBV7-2	CASSFGSSGANVLTF	TGTGCCAGCAGCTTCGGTTCCTCTGGGGCCAACGTCCTGACTTTC
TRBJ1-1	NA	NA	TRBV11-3	CASSTERGTEAFF	TGTGCCAGCAGCACAGAGAGGGGCACTGAAGCTTTCTTT
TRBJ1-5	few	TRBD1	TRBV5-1	CASSLQGATNQPQHF	TGCGCCAGCAGCTTGCAGGGGGCGACCAATCAGCCCCAGCATTTT
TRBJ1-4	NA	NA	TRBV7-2	CASRGPAGKLFF	TGTGCCAGCAGAGGGCCGGCAGGAAAACTGTTTTTT
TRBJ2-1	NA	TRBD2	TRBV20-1	CSAREPGGSGSPNEQFF	TGCAGTGCTAGAGAACCCGGGGGTAGCGGGAGTCCCAATGAGCAGTTCTTC
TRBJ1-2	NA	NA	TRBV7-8	CASSVGTERYGYTF	TGTGCCAGCAGCGTCGGGACGGAGCGCTATGGCTACACCTTC
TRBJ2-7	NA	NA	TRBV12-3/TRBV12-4	CASSGQREQYF	TGTGCCAGCAGTGGACAGAGAGAGCAGTACTTC
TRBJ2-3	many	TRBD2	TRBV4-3	CASSQPSGGRVTQYF	TGCGCCAGCAGCCAACCTAGCGGGGGTCGGGTTACGCAGTATTTT
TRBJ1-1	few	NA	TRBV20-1	CSAYPWGNTEAFF	TGCAGTGCTTATCCGTGGGGAAACACTGAAGCTTTCTTT
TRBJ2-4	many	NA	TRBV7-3	CASSLMGSQDIQYF	TGTGCCAGCAGCTTAATGGGCAGTCAGGACATTCAGTACTTC
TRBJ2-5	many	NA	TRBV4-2	CASSQDGRETQYF	TGTGCCAGCAGCCAAGACGGACGGGAGACCCAGTACTTC
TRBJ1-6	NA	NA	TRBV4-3	CASSQEWGGSIPLHF	TGCGCCAGCAGCCAAGAGTGGGGAGGGAGCATACCCCTCCACTTT